One sample yielded the 22 T cell receptor beta chains listed below, sequenced in a study of early stage breast cancer tumors. The repertoire was sequenced with immunoSEQ multiplex PCR; TCRdb's copy has only in-frame clones and lacks some. The table records 11,000 to 15,000 clones, 75% to 85% of them present only once. Sequencing was done on a sample of normal breast tissue next to the tumor. These receptors were collected from a person aged 45-60 years with breast cancer.

The chain combines TRBV10-1 with TRBJ1-1, with D hard to call. Trimming left V 3 bases short and J 6 bases short, with 14 bases between. Germline lookup yields CDR1 WNHNN and CDR2 SYGVQD (reference sequence). The CDR3 runs 14 residues. CDR3 DNA sequence: TGCGCCAGCAGTGATCCGAAGACGACCGCTGAAGCTTTCTTT. Its translation is CASSDPKTTAEAFF.

In the case of this clone: The DNA is left out, because the CDR3 cannot be placed on it with certainty; the CDR3 is given as TCRdb lists it. V and J are TRBV5-1 and TRBJ2-1; TRBD2 is the table's D call and was not checked against the DNA. Germline lookup yields CDR1 SGHRS and CDR2 YFSETQ. The CDR3 has 14 residues if both end residues are counted. The CDR3 loop is CASSLVASGSPLFF.

The chain carries TRBV7-2 and TRBJ2-5; D is undetermined. Judging by the DNA end, TRBJ2-7 fits better; the J call may be wrong. CDR1 and CDR2 (germline): SGHTA, FQGNSA. The CDR3 loop spans 11 amino acids. The CDR3 here is CASSLAHEQYF. As DNA, the CDR3 is TGTGCCAGCAGCTTGGCCCACGAGCAGTACTTC.

The table lists this clone with a count of one. This chain links TRBV7-2 with TRBJ2-1, with 7 nucleotides matching TRBD2. The CDR3 consists of 15 residues. Germline assignment: CDR1 SGHTA and CDR2 FQGNSA. Unmatched junction bases numbered 6, after V lost 1 base and J lost 6 bases. CDR3 region: CASSLGRERGNEQFF. In DNA, the CDR3 is TGTGCCAGCAGCTTAGGGCGGGAGAGGGGCAATGAGCAGTTCTTC.

This chain links TRBV25-1 with TRBJ2-5; D may be TRBD2 (5 bases). The CDR3 runs to 12 residues. CDR1 is MGHDK, CDR2 SYGVNS, per germline. The ends were cut back, 8 bases at V and 5 bases at J, with 12 bases in the middle. The CDR3 region is CASGGTGETQYF. CDR3 in DNA: TGTGCCAGCGGTGGAACGGGGGAGACCCAGTACTTC.

V usage is TRBV7-9 and J usage is TRBJ2-1, with TRBD1 as a possible D gene (6 bases). V gave up 6 bases and J gave up 1 base, with 7 bases separating them. The CDR3 extends over 13 amino acids. Looked up from germline, CDR1 is SEHNR and CDR2 is FQNEAQ (reference sequence). CDR3 nucleotide sequence: TGTGCCAGCAGGACAGGTTCCTACAATGAGCAGTTCTTC. It specifies CASRTGSYNEQFF.

This chain connects TRBV7-6 to TRBJ1-2; D gene uncertain. V lost 3 bases and J lost 2, with 7 bases in between. Germline V gene data show CDR1 as SGHVS and CDR2 as FNYEAQ. This CDR3 is built from 13 residues. This chain's CDR3 is CASSFARNYGYTF. The CDR3 DNA sequence: TGTGCCAGCAGCTTCGCTCGGAACTATGGCTACACCTTC.

This chain connects TRBV29-1 to TRBJ2-5; D uncertain. The J call may be wrong; the DNA end is better matched by TRBJ2-7. CDR3 length equals 12 residues. The germline gives CDR1 SQVTM, CDR2 ANQGSEA. The CDR3 coding sequence is TGCAGCGTTCGGTACAGCATTTACGAGCAGTACTTC. Protein product: CSVRYSIYEQYF.

J is TRBJ2-2 and V is TRBV6-5; D gene ambiguous. The length of the CDR3 is 14 residues. Germline V gives CDR1 MNHEY, CDR2 SVGAGI. With 8 bases removed from V and 1 base from J, the gap between germline ends came to 11 bases. CDR3 DNA: TGTGCCAGCCAACCCCGGTTGAACACCGGGGAGCTGTTTTTT. It translates to CASQPRLNTGELFF.

This chain uses TRBV2 with TRBJ1-1; 9 bases align to TRBD1. CDR1 and CDR2 from the germline V gene are SNHLY and FYNNEI. V gave up 9 bases and J gave up 5 bases; unmatched junction bases: 10. This CDR3 has 14 amino acids. CDR3 coding DNA: TGTGCCAGAGTGAAGGACAGGGGTGGGACTGAAGCTTTCTTT. Residues: CARVKDRGGTEAFF.

In this sample, this clone turned up a few times. J is TRBJ1-4 and V is TRBV7-9, with a weak D call TRBD1 (5 bases). This CDR3 has 15 amino acids. Germline CDR1 SEHNR, CDR2 FQNEAQ (reference sequence). Trimming took off 5 bases at V and 10 bases at J, with 20 bases between the two ends. Written as DNA, the CDR3 is TGTGCCAGCAGCCCCACGCAGGGACCAGCAGGAAAACTGTTTTTT. It codes for CASSPTQGPAGKLFF.

V is TRBV7-3 and J is TRBJ2-1; TRBD1 matches 10 bases. The CDR3 extends over 14 amino acids. Germline V CDR1 and CDR2: SGHTA, FQGTGA. V dropped 1 base and J dropped 7; count of bases not matched to a gene: 1. The CDR3 loop reads CASSLRQGANEQFF. CDR3 coding DNA: TGTGCCAGCAGCTTAAGACAGGGGGCGAATGAGCAGTTCTTC.

This clone appeared a few times. The V gene is TRBV7-9, the J gene TRBJ1-4; a possible D gene is TRBD1 (6 bases). V lost 5 bases, J lost 7 bases, and 14 bases lay in between. The CDR3 covers 14 residues. CDR1 and CDR2 from the germline V gene are SEHNR and FQNEAQ (reference sequence). The CDR3 DNA follows: TGTGCCAGCAGCCCCGGGGGCGTTGGTGAAAAACTGTTTTTT. It codes for CASSPGGVGEKLFF.

On this clone itself: The junction differs from germline at one of its ends, possibly a read error. This chain uses TRBV6-1 with TRBJ2-7; TRBD1 matches at 8 bases. Germline V gene lookup returns CDR1 MNHNS and CDR2 SASEGT. This CDR3 has 15 amino acids. Written as DNA, the CDR3 is TGTGCCAGCAGCGAAGCGGACAGGGAGTCCTACGAGCAGTACTTC. Its translation is CASSEADRESYEQYF.

The V call is TRBV13, the J call TRBJ2-3, with 10 bases aligning to TRBD2. Germline trimming cut 5 bases from V and 1 base from J; bases unmatched to any gene: 3. This CDR3 has 15 amino acids. Per germline, CDR1 PRHDT and CDR2 FYEKMQ (reference sequence). CDR3 sequence reads: CASSHGTSGTDTQYF. The CDR3 DNA is TGTGCCAGCAGCCATGGGACTAGCGGCACAGATACGCAGTATTTT.

The chain is built from TRBV4-3 and TRBJ2-3; unclear D gene. Deletions cut 1 base from V and 4 bases from J, with 6 bases between. Germline assignment: CDR1 LGHNA and CDR2 YSLEER. This CDR3 comprises 13 residues. This chain's CDR3 is CASSQALADTQYF. CDR3 sequence (DNA): TGCGCCAGCAGCCAAGCCCTCGCAGATACGCAGTATTTT.

This sequence joins TRBV19 and TRBJ2-5; D remains ambiguous. Germline V gives CDR1 LNHDA, CDR2 SQIVND (reference sequence). Trimming took 6 bases from V and 5 from J, leaving 19 bases between them. This CDR3 is 15 amino acids long. In DNA form, the CDR3 reads TGTGCCAGTAGCGAAGGAGCAATAGTAGGCGAGACCCAGTACTTC. Protein: CASSEGAIVGETQYF. Using reference TRBV19 and TRBJ2-5 for the parts outside the CDR3, the full variable domain is DGGITQSPKYLFRKEGQNVTLSCEQNLNHDAMYWYRQDPGQGLRLIYYSQIVNDFQKGDIAEGYSVSREKKESFPLTVTSAQKNPTAFYLCASSEGAIVGETQYFGPGTRLLVL.

J is TRBJ2-1 and V is TRBV6-1; 7 nucleotides line up with TRBD1. The V and J ends lost 7 bases and 7 bases, in that order; junction bases with no gene match: 10. From germline, CDR1 is MNHNS and CDR2 SASEGT. The CDR3 runs to 14 residues. CDR3 DNA sequence: TGTGCCAGCATGCGGCAGGGGGTAAAAAATGAGCAGTTCTTC. Its protein product is CASMRQGVKNEQFF.

This chain uses TRBV28 with TRBJ2-7; TRBD1 agrees at 9 bases. Germline CDR1 reads MDHEN; CDR2 reads SYDVKM. The J segment lost 3 bases and the V segment lost 4 bases, leaving 4 bases of the junction unmatched. This CDR3 is built from 14 residues. The chain's CDR3 is CASSSGTGYYEQYF. The CDR3 nucleotides are TGTGCCAGCAGTTCCGGGACAGGGTACTACGAGCAGTACTTC.

The V call is TRBV6-5, the J call TRBJ2-3; no clear D. CDR1 MNHEY and CDR2 SVGAGI come from the germline V gene. The V end was cut by 11 bases, the J end by 2 bases, with 8 bases between. The CDR3 is 11 amino acids. CDR3 coding DNA: TGTGCCTGTGGACCCACAGATACGCAGTATTTT. It yields the protein CACGPTDTQYF.

A single count supports this clone. The chain combines TRBV11-2 with TRBJ2-1, with D unresolved. The V end was cut by 2 bases, the J end by 0 bases, with 11 bases between. The CDR3 is 16 residues long. CDR1 SGHAT and CDR2 FQNNGV come from the germline V gene. In DNA, the CDR3 is TGTGCCAGCAGCTTAATGGGCGGAAGCTCCTACAATGAGCAGTTCTTC. Translating gives CASSLMGGSSYNEQFF.

A remark on this clone: This CDR3 is also generated by other DNA sequences in the sample. The rearrangement joins TRBV4-3 to TRBJ1-6; D uncertain. The CDR3 extends over 13 amino acids. CDR1 LGHNA and CDR2 YSLEER come from the germline V gene. The ends were cut back, 1 base at V and 8 bases at J, with 6 bases in the middle. The CDR3 nucleotides are TGCGCCAGCAGCCAAGTTGAAGATTCACCCCTCCACTTT. It is translated as CASSQVEDSPLHF.